This T cell receptor (beta chain) was documented in a study of blood T cell repertoires in COVID-19. The table came from immunoSEQ multiplex PCR; TCRdb's copy has only in-frame clones and leaves some out. The sample contains about 380,000 clones, 88% of which appear only once. J lost 3 bases, V lost 5 bases, and 9 bases had no gene match. Germline lookup yields CDR1 KGHDR and CDR2 SFDVKD. The CDR3 loop spans 16 amino acids. This clonotype originated in a woman aged 18-30 years who had recovered from COVID-19. The chain links TRBV24-1 to TRBJ2-3; 8 bases match TRBD1. Sequencing used PBMCs or T cells enriched from blood (not recorded which). CDR3 loop: CATSGSGQGVTDTQYF. DNA of the CDR3: TGTGCCACCAGTGGCTCCGGACAGGGTGTGACAGATACGCAGTATTTT.